The text below deals with one TCR beta chain. Its target is unknown. The source of the sample is a study of shared clonotypes between healthy human individuals. Study in general: Researchers assigned three CD4 naive, three CD4 memory, two CD8 naive and one CD8 memory plate to each donor. Whole-study findings and limits: What limited the represented genetic and exposure-history diversity was the small number of donors.

Data came from immunoSEQ multiplex PCR; TCRdb stores just in-frame clones and leaves some out. The sample has 2 million to 2.5 million clones, about 90% seen once. Sequencing was carried out using naive CD4+ T cells from PBMCs. Described subset: CD45RA+ positively selected. This TCR came from a man younger than 30 in good health. Some clones in this sample may be carry-over from other donors' samples.

The CDR3 DNA follows: TGTGCCACCCACAGGACGACCCCGACCTCGGGACAACCATATAGCAATCAGCCCCAGCATTTT. Translated, it gives CATHRTTPTSGQPYSNQPQHF. The chain recombines TRBV9 with TRBJ1-5, with a tentative D call TRBD1 (6 bases). Trimming pared 9 bases from V and 0 bases from J, leaving 34 bases between. Looked up from germline, CDR1 is SGDLS and CDR2 is YYNGEE. The CDR3 extends over 21 amino acids. The whole variable domain, remainder taken from reference TRBV9 and TRBJ1-5, is DSGVTQTPKHLITATGQRVTLRCSPRSGDLSVYWYQQSLDQGLQFLIQYYNGEERAKGNILERFSAQQFPDLHSELNLSSLELGDSALYFCATHRTTPTSGQPYSNQPQHFGDGTRLSIL.